This record concerns one T cell receptor (beta chain) sequence. CDR1 and CDR2 (germline): MGHRA, YSYEKL. Trimming removed 3 bases from V and 5 bases from J, with 22 bases in between. CDR3 length equals 17 residues. The data stem from a study of blood T cell repertoires in COVID-19. Here immunoSEQ multiplex PCR was the method, and the copy in TCRdb shows in-frame clones only, minus some. This repertoire shows about 74,000 clones, roughly 74% found once; its top ten account for roughly 15%. Sample: peripheral blood. This sequence originates from a human donor in a cohort sampled during active COVID-19. This chain uses TRBV4-1 with TRBJ1-2; a weak D match, TRBD1 (6 bases). CDR3 coding DNA: TGCGCCAGCAGCCAGGCCCTAAGTACAGGGCCTATATATGGCTACACCTTC. Translated, it gives CASSQALSTGPIYGYTF.